This TCR beta chain is from a study of identical twins. General observations from the study: Interpretation of the results relied on cross-sectional statistical analysis and not on following the same donors. Models underpredicted monozygotic twin sharing of out-of-frame TCR alpha.

TCRdb re-called the 5' RACE reads through MiXCR, storing one row per CDR3 protein. The table includes 1,800,000 or so distinct CDR3 sequences, 32% detected once. As to this clonotype: Antigen unknown.

Looked up from germline, CDR1 is MGHRA and CDR2 is YSYEKL. V gave up 0 bases and J gave up 2 bases; unmatched junction bases: 4. The CDR3 contains 17 residues. Everyone who donated was a healthy Caucasian. The clonotype originates from a newborn girl in good health. Sequences were obtained from cord blood. The chain recombines TRBV4-1 with TRBJ2-1, with TRBD2 identical over 10 bases. The CDR3 spells CASSQDEAGGPYNEQFF. CDR3 DNA sequence: TGCGCCAGCAGCCAAGACGAAGCGGGAGGGCCCTACAATGAGCAGTTCTTC.